This passage covers 5 T cell receptor beta chains from one sample sequenced in a study of CD8 T cells in Susac syndrome. Random hexamers primed reverse transcription of about 0.45 to 1 ug RNA. Via MiXCR, TCRdb re-called the immunoSEQ multiplex PCR reads, giving one row per CDR3 protein. The sample consists of approximately 210,000 distinct CDR3 sequences, 95% of them appearing once. Sequenced: CD4+ T cells from PBMCs. The receptors were gathered from a human donor with multiple sclerosis.

The rearrangement links TRBV3-1 to TRBJ2-7; 13 nucleotides agree with TRBD2. CDR1 is LGHDT and CDR2 is YNNKEL in the germline V gene (reference sequence). Unmatched junction bases numbered 8, after V lost 7 bases and J lost 5 bases. CDR3 length equals 15 residues. CDR3 amino acids: CASTRTSGSWHEQYF. The CDR3 DNA reads TGTGCCAGCACCCGGACTAGCGGGAGTTGGCACGAGCAGTACTTC.

This chain uses TRBV14 with TRBJ2-2; D is ambiguous. Germline assignment: CDR1 SGHDN and CDR2 FVKESK. Trimming took off 1 base at V and 6 bases at J, with 9 bases between the two ends. The CDR3 contains 14 residues. The DNA for the CDR3 is TGTGCCAGCAGCCAAGTGGTCAGTCCCGGGGAGCTGTTTTTT. As protein: CASSQVVSPGELFF.

This chain joins TRBV29-1 and TRBJ2-2, with D uncertain. Between the trimmed V and J ends, which lost 6 bases and 1 base, there was a span of 9 bases. Germline CDR1 is SQVTM and CDR2 is ANQGSEA. The CDR3 is 13 amino acids. The CDR3 nucleotides are TGCAGCGTATCGGTCCGGAACACCGGGGAGCTGTTTTTT. Translating gives CSVSVRNTGELFF.

The J gene is TRBJ2-1, the V gene TRBV9; 10 nucleotides align to TRBD2. The length of the CDR3 is 16 residues. V lost 3 bases and J lost 7; bases outside the gene matches: 10. Germline assignment: CDR1 SGDLS and CDR2 YYNGEE. CDR3 sequence (DNA): TGTGCCAGCAGCGGATCGCTAGCGGGAGCTGCGAATGAGCAGTTCTTC. Protein product: CASSGSLAGAANEQFF.

The chain combines TRBV12-3 or TRBV12-4 with TRBJ2-1; tentatively, D is TRBD2 (5 bases). Trimming removed 6 bases from V and 9 bases from J, with 9 bases in between. This CDR3 contains 11 residues. The chain's CDR3 is CASRRESEQFF. CDR3 in DNA: TGTGCCAGCAGGAGGGAAAGTGAGCAGTTCTTC.